This note documents a single TCR beta chain sequence. The use of previously described methods and listed TCR primers produced the bulk TCR libraries. TCRdb re-called the PCR reads through MiXCR, storing one row per CDR3 protein. The table includes 40,000 or so distinct CDR3 sequences, around 21% detected once. The data originate from a study of molecular identifiers for immune sequencing clone quantification. Sequencing used naive CD8+ T cells from blood, with Jurkat cell RNA spiked in. Subset denoted: FACS-sorted CD8+CD4-CCR7+CD45RA+ naive T cells. The TCR was taken from a human donor in good health. Some libraries in this study had Jurkat cell RNA spiked in.

The CDR3 DNA follows: TGTGCCAGCAGACCCCTACAGGGGGCCTCCTATGGCTACACCTTC. Residues: CASRPLQGASYGYTF. The V gene is TRBV6-5, the J gene TRBJ1-2; 9 nucleotides align to TRBD1. Germline lookup yields CDR1 MNHEY and CDR2 SVGAGI. The CDR3 has 15 residues. With 6 bases clipped from V and 4 bases from J, the junction kept 9 bases outside the gene matches.